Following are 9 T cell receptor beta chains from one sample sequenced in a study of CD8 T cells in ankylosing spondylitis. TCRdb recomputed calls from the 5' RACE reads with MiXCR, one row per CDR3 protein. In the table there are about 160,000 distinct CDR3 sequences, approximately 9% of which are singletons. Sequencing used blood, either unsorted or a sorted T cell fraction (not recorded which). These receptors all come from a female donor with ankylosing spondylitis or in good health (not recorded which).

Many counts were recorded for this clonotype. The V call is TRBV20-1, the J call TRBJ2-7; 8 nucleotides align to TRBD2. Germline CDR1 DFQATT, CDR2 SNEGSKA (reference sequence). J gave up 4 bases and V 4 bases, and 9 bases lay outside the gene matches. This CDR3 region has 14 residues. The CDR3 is CSAIEREGRYEQYF. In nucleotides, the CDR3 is TGCAGTGCTATAGAACGGGAGGGCCGATACGAGCAGTACTTC.

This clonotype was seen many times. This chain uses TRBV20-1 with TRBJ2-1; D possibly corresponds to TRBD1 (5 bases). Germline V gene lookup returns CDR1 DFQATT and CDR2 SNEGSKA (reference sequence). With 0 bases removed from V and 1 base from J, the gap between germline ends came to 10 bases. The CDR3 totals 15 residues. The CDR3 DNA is TGCAGTGCTAGAGATCTTAAGGGGTCCTACAATGAGCAGTTCTTC. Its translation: CSARDLKGSYNEQFF.

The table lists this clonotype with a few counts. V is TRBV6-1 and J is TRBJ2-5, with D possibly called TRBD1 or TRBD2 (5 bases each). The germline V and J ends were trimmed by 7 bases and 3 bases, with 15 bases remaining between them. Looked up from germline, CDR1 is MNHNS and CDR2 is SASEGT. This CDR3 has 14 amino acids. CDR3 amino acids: CASTTGTVEETQYF. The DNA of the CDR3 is TGTGCCAGCACCACCGGGACGGTAGAAGAGACCCAGTACTTC.

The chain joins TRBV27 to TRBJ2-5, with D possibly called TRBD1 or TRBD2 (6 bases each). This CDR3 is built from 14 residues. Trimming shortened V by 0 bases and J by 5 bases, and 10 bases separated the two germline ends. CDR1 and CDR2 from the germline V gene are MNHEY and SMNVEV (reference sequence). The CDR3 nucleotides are TGTGCCAGCAGTTTATCGAGAGGGGGGGAGACCCAGTACTTC. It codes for CASSLSRGGETQYF.

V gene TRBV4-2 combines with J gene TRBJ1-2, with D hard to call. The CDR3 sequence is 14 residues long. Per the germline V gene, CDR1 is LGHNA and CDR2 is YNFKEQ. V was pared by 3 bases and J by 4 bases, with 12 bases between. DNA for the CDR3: TGTGCCAGCAGCCAGGGTAGGCAGCTCTATGGCTACACCTTC. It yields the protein CASSQGRQLYGYTF.

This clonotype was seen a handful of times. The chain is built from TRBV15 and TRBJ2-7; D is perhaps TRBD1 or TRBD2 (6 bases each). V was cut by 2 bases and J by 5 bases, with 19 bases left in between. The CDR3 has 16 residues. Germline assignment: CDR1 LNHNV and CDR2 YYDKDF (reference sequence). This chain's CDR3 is CATSRTPWGAMNEQYF. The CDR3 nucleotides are TGTGCCACCAGCAGAACCCCGTGGGGGGCTATGAACGAGCAGTACTTC.

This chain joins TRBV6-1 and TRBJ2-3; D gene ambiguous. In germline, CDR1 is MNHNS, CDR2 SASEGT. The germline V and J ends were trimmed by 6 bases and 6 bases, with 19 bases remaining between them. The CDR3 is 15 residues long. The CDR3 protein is CASSPVGPQGDTQYF. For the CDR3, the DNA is TGTGCCAGCAGCCCCGTGGGCCCCCAAGGCGATACGCAGTATTTT.

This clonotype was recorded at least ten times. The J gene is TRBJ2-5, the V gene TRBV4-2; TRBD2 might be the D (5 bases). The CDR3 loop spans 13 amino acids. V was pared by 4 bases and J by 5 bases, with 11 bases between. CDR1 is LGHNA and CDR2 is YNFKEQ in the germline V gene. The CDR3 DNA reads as TGTGCCAGCAGCCGGTCGCCGGGGGAGACCCAGTACTTC. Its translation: CASSRSPGETQYF.

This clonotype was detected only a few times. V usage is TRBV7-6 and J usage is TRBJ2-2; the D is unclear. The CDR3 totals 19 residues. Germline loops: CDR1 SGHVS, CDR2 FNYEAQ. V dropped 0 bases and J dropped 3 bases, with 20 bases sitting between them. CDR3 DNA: TGTGCCAGCAGCTTAGCTTCCCCGGCGGCAGTACGGGACACCGGGGAGCTGTTTTTT. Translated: CASSLASPAAVRDTGELFF.